This T cell receptor beta chain comes out of a study of blood T cell repertoires in COVID-19. CDR3 length equals 14 residues. Germline lookup yields CDR1 SGDLS and CDR2 YYNGEE. The V end lost 3 bases, the J end lost 1 base, and 10 bases lay between the germline ends. Assay used: immunoSEQ multiplex PCR; TCRdb lists only in-frame clones, some missing. The sample holds 300,000 to 450,000 clones, roughly 90% seen once. The sample was peripheral blood. The rearrangement links TRBV9 to TRBJ1-1; no definite D call. The TCR comes from a woman in her sixties or seventies with COVID-19, enrolled during active disease. This CDR3 reads CASSGGDKNTEAFF. CDR3 nucleotides: TGTGCCAGCAGCGGAGGTGATAAGAACACTGAAGCTTTCTTT.